Listed below are T cell receptor beta chains from one sample, sequenced in a study of naive and memory T cell subsets. TCRdb processed the UMI-ligation and nested PCR reads anew with MiXCR; each CDR3 protein has one entry. The sample yields around 130,000 distinct CDR3 sequences, 30% to 45% seen once. The sequenced sample consisted of central memory CD4+ T cells from blood. Receptors were obtained from a human donor in good health. Both conserved end residues are trimmed from each CDR3. Clone size is shown for a subset of rows, as once, few, many or a class of expanded clone.

V | size | CDR3
TRBV5-1 | . | ASSLGGTHTSDNEQF
TRBV18 | . | ASSPLSRAQETQY
TRBV7-2 | . | ASSSTGVGETQY
TRBV12-3/TRBV12-4 | . | ASSPLAGVSETQY
TRBV28 | . | ASSYQGSEQF
TRBV7-9 | . | ASSLAGGGSEQY
TRBV7-9 | many | ASSFTDSSGNTIY
TRBV30 | few | AWNSDRGYEQY
TRBV20-1 | few | SARDGQRSNQPQH
TRBV29-1 | many | SVAWSKANYGYT
TRBV29-1 | . | SVEEGSQPQH
TRBV6-6 | . | ASSVGLSSNQPQH
TRBV6-5 | . | ASRPGQGLISKLF
TRBV12-3/TRBV12-4 | . | ASSLAGKGTQY
TRBV5-1 | . | ASSSFTGTGSGNTIY
TRBV9 | . | ASSEGKGRGNIQY
TRBV10-1 | . | ASSEQGKNIQY
TRBV2 | . | ASKPKVWTNEKLF
TRBV12-3/TRBV12-4 | . | ASSTTRTGTGSDTQY
TRBV6-5 | . | ASRIAGEYNEQF
TRBV5-5 | few | ASSLVLAGGIEQY
TRBV25-1 | . | ASKGQGGYEQY
TRBV7-6 | . | ASSPGDSGSRDEQF
TRBV7-2 | . | ASSLGGEGGYT
TRBV4-3 | few | ASSRGPNTEAF
TRBV11-2 | . | ASSFLAGAGELF
TRBV7-6 | . | ASSRLAHEQF
TRBV6-1 | few | ASTPYSANTEAF
TRBV28 | few | ASSQAGTQY
TRBV20-1 | . | SARSSSGKEQF
TRBV28 | . | ASAGFGTGVNYGYT
TRBV4-3 | . | ASSQWGQTPSPLH
TRBV3-1 | . | ASSPHRSGSSYNEQF
TRBV11-3 | . | ASSLGQGNYEQF
TRBV11-2 | few | ASRRTSGTVDNEQF
TRBV5-5 | few | ASSFPAYEQY
TRBV18 | few | ASSPPVGNSPLH
TRBV12-3/TRBV12-4 | few | ASSRGLVGDEQF
TRBV12-3/TRBV12-4 | few | ASRAQGRNTEAF
TRBV12-3/TRBV12-4 | . | ASSLRGGSEKLF
TRBV11-3 | many | ASSFQGLATDTQY
TRBV9 | . | ASSGTGSYNEQF
TRBV20-1 | few | SLSSGRVEQY
TRBV10-3 | . | AISWAGTKETQY
TRBV5-1 | few | ASSSKPTGAVFADTQY
TRBV29-1 | . | SVVTGSSNTGELF
TRBV18 | . | ASSPRLAGVGEETQY
TRBV15 | . | ATSRGGAGAHEQY
TRBV6-6 | . | ASSELPNAGGPYNEQF
TRBV30 | few | AWSHYRGRAVGELF
TRBV12-3/TRBV12-4 | few | ASSPNQAGHLVTQY
TRBV12-5 | . | ASGLVAAEEQF
TRBV3-1 | . | ASSQRVANEQF